This entry describes one TCR beta chain. In the study's own analysis: Reference gene primers were amplified, and this amplification served to estimate nucleated cell counts. Only in-frame clones appear in the TCRdb table, and some are missing; sequencing was by immunoSEQ multiplex PCR. The V and J calls and clone size come from that table; D and trimming were worked out from the DNA. The sample holds around 59,000 clones, 73% seen once. This CDR3 is 14 amino acids long. Germline CDR1 is KGHDR and CDR2 is SFDVKD. V was trimmed by 3 bases and J by 11 bases, leaving 16 bases between them. This record comes from a study of blood T cell repertoires in COVID-19. Study in general: Samples representing acute and convalescent COVID-19 were sourced from the United States, Italy and Spain. PBMCs, B-cell-depleted T cells, or T cells were the source of the cDNA or gDNA that made up the material.

The rearrangement links TRBV24-1 to TRBJ1-5; tentatively, D is TRBD1 (6 bases). Sequencing was carried out using peripheral blood. The source is a woman aged 45-60 years with active or convalescent COVID-19. The CDR3 DNA reads as TGTGCCACCAGTGATCCGGACAGCCAATGGGCCCAGCATTTT. This sequence encodes CATSDPDSQWAQHF.